A selection of T cell receptor beta chains follows, all from one sample in a study of cytomegalovirus exposure and HLA in healthy donors. TCRdb's table, derived via immunoSEQ multiplex PCR, lists solely in-frame clones and lacks some. The data show around 64,000 clones, around 89% seen once. Sequenced: PBMCs. The receptors stem from a woman under 40 in good health and CMV-seropositive. CDR3s include the opening cysteine and the closing phenylalanine or tryptophan. The order of the fields is V gene, clone size, J gene, D gene, CDR3 DNA, CDR3 protein. D genes are given only for firm matches. Part of the rows lack a size; the others show once, few, many or a class for expanded clones.

v_call: TRBV6-5
clone_size: NA
j_call: TRBJ1-1
d_call: TRBD1
cdr3_nt: TGTGCCAGCAGTGCACAGGGGAGCACTGAAGCTTTCTTT
cdr3_aa: CASSAQGSTEAFF

v_call: TRBV12-5
clone_size: NA
j_call: TRBJ2-1
d_call: TRBD2
cdr3_nt: TGTGCTAGTGGCTGGACTAGCGGGACCTACAATGAGCAGTTCTTC
cdr3_aa: CASGWTSGTYNEQFF

v_call: TRBV5-5
clone_size: NA
j_call: TRBJ2-7
d_call: NA
cdr3_nt: TGTGCCAGCAGCGGGGACTCCAACTACGAGCAGTACTTC
cdr3_aa: CASSGDSNYEQYF

v_call: TRBV18
clone_size: NA
j_call: TRBJ2-7
d_call: NA
cdr3_nt: TGTGCCAGCTCACCAGCCAGTATTGGCTACGAGCAGTACTTC
cdr3_aa: CASSPASIGYEQYF

v_call: TRBV27
clone_size: NA
j_call: TRBJ1-5
d_call: NA
cdr3_nt: TGTGCCAGCAGTCCACACCTCAGGGGAGTTGGCAATCAGCCCCAGCATTTT
cdr3_aa: CASSPHLRGVGNQPQHF

v_call: TRBV11-2
clone_size: once
j_call: TRBJ2-2
d_call: NA
cdr3_nt: TGTGCCAGCACCATCACCGGGGAGCTGTTTTTT
cdr3_aa: CASTITGELFF

v_call: TRBV28
clone_size: NA
j_call: TRBJ1-3
d_call: NA
cdr3_nt: TGTGCCAGCAGTAAAACAGGGTGGGGAAACACCATATATTTT
cdr3_aa: CASSKTGWGNTIYF

v_call: TRBV18
clone_size: once
j_call: TRBJ2-1
d_call: TRBD2
cdr3_nt: TGTGCCAGCTCACCGCCGGGACTAGCGGGATATTGGGAGCAGTTCTTC
cdr3_aa: CASSPPGLAGYWEQFF

v_call: TRBV7-2
clone_size: NA
j_call: TRBJ2-1
d_call: TRBD2
cdr3_nt: TGTGCCAGCAGCAGACCGGGACTAGCCTATGAGCAGTTCTTC
cdr3_aa: CASSRPGLAYEQFF

v_call: TRBV7-9
clone_size: NA
j_call: TRBJ2-3
d_call: TRBD2
cdr3_nt: TGTGCCAGCAGCCCCCGACTAGCTGACGGCACAGATACGCAGTATTTT
cdr3_aa: CASSPRLADGTDTQYF

v_call: TRBV6-4
clone_size: NA
j_call: TRBJ2-3
d_call: NA
cdr3_nt: TGTGCCAGCAGCGATAGCGCGGGGGCAGGAGATACGCAGTATTTT
cdr3_aa: CASSDSAGAGDTQYF

v_call: TRBV1
clone_size: NA
j_call: TRBJ2-7
d_call: NA
cdr3_nt: TGCACCAGCAGCCAAGACCCCCGGGCCCCGGAGGCCTACGAGCAGTACTTC
cdr3_aa: CTSSQDPRAPEAYEQYF

v_call: TRBV9
clone_size: NA
j_call: TRBJ2-3
d_call: TRBD2
cdr3_nt: TGTGCCAGCAGCGGGACTAGCGGGAGGGCCCGGGATACGCAGTATTTT
cdr3_aa: CASSGTSGRARDTQYF

v_call: TRBV6-1
clone_size: NA
j_call: TRBJ1-3
d_call: TRBD1
cdr3_nt: TGTGCCATAAACTTACAGGGGACCTCTGGAAACACCATATATTTT
cdr3_aa: CAINLQGTSGNTIYF

v_call: TRBV9
clone_size: NA
j_call: TRBJ1-2
d_call: TRBD1
cdr3_nt: TGTGCCAGCAGCCCAGGGGGCAGTGCTAACTATGGCTACACCTTC
cdr3_aa: CASSPGGSANYGYTF

v_call: TRBV13
clone_size: NA
j_call: TRBJ2-7
d_call: TRBD2
cdr3_nt: TGTGCCAGCAGCTTACGGCAGCGGGAGGGGAACGAGCAGTACTTC
cdr3_aa: CASSLRQREGNEQYF

v_call: TRBV5-1
clone_size: NA
j_call: TRBJ2-1
d_call: NA
cdr3_nt: TGCGCCAGCAGCTCCGGGGGGCGCAGGGGCGATGAGCAGTTCTTC
cdr3_aa: CASSSGGRRGDEQFF

v_call: TRBV27
clone_size: NA
j_call: TRBJ1-5
d_call: NA
cdr3_nt: TGTGCCAGCAGATTCGGGGGTAGCAATCAGCCCCAGCATTTT
cdr3_aa: CASRFGGSNQPQHF

v_call: TRBV27
clone_size: once
j_call: TRBJ2-3
d_call: NA
cdr3_nt: TGTGCCAGCAGTTTGAGCAGCACAGATACGCAGTATTTT
cdr3_aa: CASSLSSTDTQYF

v_call: TRBV11-2
clone_size: NA
j_call: TRBJ2-7
d_call: NA
cdr3_nt: TGTGCCAGCAGCTTAGTATCGGTTCCCCTCGAGCAGTACTTC
cdr3_aa: CASSLVSVPLEQYF

v_call: TRBV7-9
clone_size: NA
j_call: TRBJ2-1
d_call: TRBD2
cdr3_nt: TGTGCCAGCAGCCGAAGCGGGAGTGAGGGGGTTGAGCAGTTCTTC
cdr3_aa: CASSRSGSEGVEQFF

v_call: TRBV9
clone_size: once
j_call: TRBJ1-4
d_call: NA
cdr3_nt: TGTGCCAGCAGCTCCCTTGTGGGACAAGGTGAAAAACTGTTTTTT
cdr3_aa: CASSSLVGQGEKLFF

v_call: TRBV5-4
clone_size: NA
j_call: TRBJ2-5
d_call: TRBD1
cdr3_nt: TGTGCCAGCAGCGTGGACAGGACCACCCAAGAGACCCAGTACTTC
cdr3_aa: CASSVDRTTQETQYF

v_call: TRBV21-1
clone_size: NA
j_call: TRBJ2-7
d_call: NA
cdr3_nt: TGTGCCAGCAGCACAACCTCAGGGGCGACCTACGAGCAGTACTTC
cdr3_aa: CASSTTSGATYEQYF

v_call: TRBV27
clone_size: NA
j_call: TRBJ1-4
d_call: NA
cdr3_nt: TGTGCCAGCAGTTCGTACCCGGGACTCTCGGGGAATGAAAAACTGTTTTTT
cdr3_aa: CASSSYPGLSGNEKLFF

v_call: TRBV5-1
clone_size: NA
j_call: TRBJ2-2
d_call: TRBD1
cdr3_nt: TGCGCCAGCAGCCAAAACAGGGGTACCGGGGAGCTGTTTTTT
cdr3_aa: CASSQNRGTGELFF

v_call: TRBV19
clone_size: NA
j_call: TRBJ1-1
d_call: NA
cdr3_nt: TGTGCCAGTAAGACCTCAGGAACGGCCGCTGAAGCTTTCTTT
cdr3_aa: CASKTSGTAAEAFF

v_call: TRBV30
clone_size: NA
j_call: TRBJ1-3
d_call: NA
cdr3_nt: TGTGCCTGGACGCGTGGAAACACCATATATTTT
cdr3_aa: CAWTRGNTIYF

v_call: TRBV6-5
clone_size: NA
j_call: TRBJ2-7
d_call: NA
cdr3_nt: TGTGCCAGCAGTAACCGGGACTTTTCCTACGAGCAGTACTTC
cdr3_aa: CASSNRDFSYEQYF

v_call: TRBV7-9
clone_size: NA
j_call: TRBJ2-7
d_call: TRBD1
cdr3_nt: TGTGCCAGCAGCTTGCTTAAGGGACAGTCCTACGAGCAGTACTTC
cdr3_aa: CASSLLKGQSYEQYF

v_call: TRBV4-1
clone_size: NA
j_call: TRBJ2-7
d_call: NA
cdr3_nt: TGCGCCAGCAGCCAAGTCGGGGGTTACGAGCAGTACTTC
cdr3_aa: CASSQVGGYEQYF

v_call: TRBV7-9
clone_size: NA
j_call: TRBJ1-1
d_call: TRBD1
cdr3_nt: TGTGCCAGCAGCCAATCGGGACAGAGAGCTTTCTTT
cdr3_aa: CASSQSGQRAFF

v_call: TRBV5-1
clone_size: NA
j_call: TRBJ1-4
d_call: NA
cdr3_nt: TGCGCCAGCAGCTTATCATCTGGAGGGGAGGATGAAAAACTGTTTTTT
cdr3_aa: CASSLSSGGEDEKLFF

v_call: TRBV6-6
clone_size: few
j_call: TRBJ1-2
d_call: NA
cdr3_nt: TGTGCCCCCAAACCCAGGGGAATTCACTATGGCTACACCTTC
cdr3_aa: CAPKPRGIHYGYTF

v_call: TRBV6-1
clone_size: once
j_call: TRBJ1-1
d_call: TRBD1
cdr3_nt: TGTGCCAGCAGTGGACAGGGTATCACTGAAGCTTTCTTT
cdr3_aa: CASSGQGITEAFF

v_call: TRBV7-6
clone_size: NA
j_call: TRBJ2-1
d_call: NA
cdr3_nt: TGTGCCAGCAGCCCTGCGAGGGGGAGTCCCCACAATGAGCAGTTCTTC
cdr3_aa: CASSPARGSPHNEQFF

v_call: TRBV7-6
clone_size: NA
j_call: TRBJ2-1
d_call: TRBD1
cdr3_nt: TGTGCCAGCAGCTTCCTCGGACAGGGCGGTGAGCAGTTCTTC
cdr3_aa: CASSFLGQGGEQFF

v_call: TRBV27
clone_size: once
j_call: TRBJ2-6
d_call: NA
cdr3_nt: TGTGCCAGCAGTGCTAACGGACAGAGCTCTGGGGCCAACGTCCTGACTTTC
cdr3_aa: CASSANGQSSGANVLTF

v_call: TRBV12-5
clone_size: NA
j_call: TRBJ2-7
d_call: NA
cdr3_nt: TGTGCTAGTGGTTTGAACAGGGAATACGAGCAGTACTTC
cdr3_aa: CASGLNREYEQYF

v_call: TRBV2
clone_size: NA
j_call: TRBJ2-7
d_call: TRBD2
cdr3_nt: TGTGCCAGCAGCCCCACGTGGGGGGGGGAGCAGTACTTC
cdr3_aa: CASSPTWGGEQYF

v_call: TRBV5-1
clone_size: NA
j_call: TRBJ1-1
d_call: TRBD1
cdr3_nt: TGCGCCAGCAGCGGAGTTCTGACAGGGCGGAACACTGAAGCTTTCTTT
cdr3_aa: CASSGVLTGRNTEAFF